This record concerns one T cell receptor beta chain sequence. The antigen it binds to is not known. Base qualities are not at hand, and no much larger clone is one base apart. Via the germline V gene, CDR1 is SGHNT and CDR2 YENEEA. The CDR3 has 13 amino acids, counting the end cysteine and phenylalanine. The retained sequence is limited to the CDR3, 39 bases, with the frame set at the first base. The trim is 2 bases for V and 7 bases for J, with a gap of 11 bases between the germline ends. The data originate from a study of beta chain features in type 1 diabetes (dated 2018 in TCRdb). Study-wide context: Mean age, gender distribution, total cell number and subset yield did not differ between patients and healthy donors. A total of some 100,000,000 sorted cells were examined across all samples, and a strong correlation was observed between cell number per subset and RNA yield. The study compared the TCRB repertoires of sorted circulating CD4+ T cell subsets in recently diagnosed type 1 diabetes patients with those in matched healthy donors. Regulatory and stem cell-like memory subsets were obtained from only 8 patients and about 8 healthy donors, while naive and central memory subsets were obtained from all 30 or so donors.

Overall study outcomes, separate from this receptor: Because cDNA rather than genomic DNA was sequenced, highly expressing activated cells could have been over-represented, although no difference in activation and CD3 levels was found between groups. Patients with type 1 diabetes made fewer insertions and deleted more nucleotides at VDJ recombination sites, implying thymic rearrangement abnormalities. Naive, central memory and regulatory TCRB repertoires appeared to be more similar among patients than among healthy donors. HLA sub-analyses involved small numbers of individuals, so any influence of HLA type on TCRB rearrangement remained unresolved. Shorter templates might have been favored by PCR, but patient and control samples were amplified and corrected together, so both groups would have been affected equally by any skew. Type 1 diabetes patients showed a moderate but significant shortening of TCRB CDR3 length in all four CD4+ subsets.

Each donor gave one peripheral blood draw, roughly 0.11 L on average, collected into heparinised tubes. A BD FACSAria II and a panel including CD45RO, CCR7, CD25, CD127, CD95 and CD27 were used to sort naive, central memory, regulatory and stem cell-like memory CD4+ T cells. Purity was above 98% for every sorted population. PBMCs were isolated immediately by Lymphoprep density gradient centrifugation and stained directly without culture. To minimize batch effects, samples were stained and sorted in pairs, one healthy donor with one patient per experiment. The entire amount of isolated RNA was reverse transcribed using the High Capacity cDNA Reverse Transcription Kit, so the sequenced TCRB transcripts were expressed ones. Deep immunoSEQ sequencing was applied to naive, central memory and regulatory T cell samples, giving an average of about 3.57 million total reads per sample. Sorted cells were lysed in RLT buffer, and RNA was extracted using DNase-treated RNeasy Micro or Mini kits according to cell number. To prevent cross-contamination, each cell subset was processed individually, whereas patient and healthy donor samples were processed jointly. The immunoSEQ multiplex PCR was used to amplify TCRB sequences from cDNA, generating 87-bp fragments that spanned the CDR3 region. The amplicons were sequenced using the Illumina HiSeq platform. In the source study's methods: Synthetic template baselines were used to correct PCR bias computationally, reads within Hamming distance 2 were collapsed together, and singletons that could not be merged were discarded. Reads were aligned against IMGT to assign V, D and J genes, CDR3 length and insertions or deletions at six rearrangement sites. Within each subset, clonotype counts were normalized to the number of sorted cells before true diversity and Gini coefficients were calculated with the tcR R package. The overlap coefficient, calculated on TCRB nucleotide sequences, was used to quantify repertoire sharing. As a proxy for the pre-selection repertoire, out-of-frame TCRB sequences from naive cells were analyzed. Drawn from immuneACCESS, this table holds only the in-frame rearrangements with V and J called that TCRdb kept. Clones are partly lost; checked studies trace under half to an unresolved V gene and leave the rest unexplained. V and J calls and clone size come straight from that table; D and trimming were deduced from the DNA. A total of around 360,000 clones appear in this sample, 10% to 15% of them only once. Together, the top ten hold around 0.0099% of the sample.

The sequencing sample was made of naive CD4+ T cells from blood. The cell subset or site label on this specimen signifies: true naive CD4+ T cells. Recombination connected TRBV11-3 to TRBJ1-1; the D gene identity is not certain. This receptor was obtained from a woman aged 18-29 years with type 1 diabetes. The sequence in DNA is TGTGCCAGCAGCTTATTTGGCACGGGTGAAGCTTTCTTT. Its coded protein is CASSLFGTGEAFF.